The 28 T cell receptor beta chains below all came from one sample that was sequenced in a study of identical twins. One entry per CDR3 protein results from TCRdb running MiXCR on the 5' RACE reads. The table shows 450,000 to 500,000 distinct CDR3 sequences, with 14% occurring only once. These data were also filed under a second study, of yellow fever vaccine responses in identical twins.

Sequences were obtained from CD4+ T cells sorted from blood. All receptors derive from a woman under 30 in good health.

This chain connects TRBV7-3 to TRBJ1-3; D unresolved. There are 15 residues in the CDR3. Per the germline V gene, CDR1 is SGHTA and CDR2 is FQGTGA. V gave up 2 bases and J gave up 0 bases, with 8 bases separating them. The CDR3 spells CASSLAASSGNTIYF. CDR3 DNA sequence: TGTGCCAGCAGCTTAGCGGCGAGCTCTGGAAACACCATATATTTT.

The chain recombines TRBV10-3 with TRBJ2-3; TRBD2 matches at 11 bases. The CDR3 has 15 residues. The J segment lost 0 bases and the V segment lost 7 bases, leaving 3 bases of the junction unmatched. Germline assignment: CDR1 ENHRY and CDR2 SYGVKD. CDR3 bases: TGTGCCATCACCCGACTAGCGGGGAGCACAGATACGCAGTATTTT. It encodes CAITRLAGSTDTQYF.

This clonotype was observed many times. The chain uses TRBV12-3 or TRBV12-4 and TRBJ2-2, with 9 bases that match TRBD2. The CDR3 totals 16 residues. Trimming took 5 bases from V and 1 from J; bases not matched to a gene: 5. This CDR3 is CASSPQTSGNTGELFF. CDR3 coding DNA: TGTGCCAGCAGTCCGCAGACTAGCGGGAACACCGGGGAGCTGTTTTTT.

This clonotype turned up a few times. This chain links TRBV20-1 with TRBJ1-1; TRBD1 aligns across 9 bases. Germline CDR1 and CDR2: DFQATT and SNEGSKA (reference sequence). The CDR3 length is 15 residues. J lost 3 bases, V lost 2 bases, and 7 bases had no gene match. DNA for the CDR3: TGCAGTGCTAGAACAGGGACAGGGAAACACACTGAAGCTTTCTTT. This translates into CSARTGTGKHTEAFF.

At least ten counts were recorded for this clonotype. CDR3 amino acids: CASSLTSGRARGDTQYF. The CDR3 DNA sequence: TGTGCCAGCAGCCTGACTAGCGGGAGGGCCCGCGGAGATACGCAGTATTTT. The chain carries TRBV6-1 and TRBJ2-3; 14 nucleotides align to TRBD2. This CDR3 spans 17 amino acids. The J segment lost 5 bases and the V segment lost 6 bases, leaving 10 bases of the junction unmatched. CDR1 and CDR2 (germline): MNHNS, SASEGT.

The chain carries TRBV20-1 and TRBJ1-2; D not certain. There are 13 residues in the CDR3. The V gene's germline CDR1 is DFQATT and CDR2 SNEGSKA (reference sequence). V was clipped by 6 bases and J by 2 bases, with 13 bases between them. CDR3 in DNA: TGCAGTGCGAGAAGGACGGTAAACTATGGCTACACCTTC. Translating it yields CSARRTVNYGYTF.

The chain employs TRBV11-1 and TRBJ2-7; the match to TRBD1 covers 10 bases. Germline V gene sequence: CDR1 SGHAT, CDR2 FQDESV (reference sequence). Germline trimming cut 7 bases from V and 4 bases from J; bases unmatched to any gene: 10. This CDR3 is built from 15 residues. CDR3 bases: TGTGCCAGCACCTCCACCGGGACAGGGGCTTACGAGCAGTACTTC. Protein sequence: CASTSTGTGAYEQYF.

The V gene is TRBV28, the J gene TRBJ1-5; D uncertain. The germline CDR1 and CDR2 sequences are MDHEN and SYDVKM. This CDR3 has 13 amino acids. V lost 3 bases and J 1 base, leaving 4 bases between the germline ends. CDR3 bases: TGTGCCAGCAGTTTCCAAAGCAATCAGCCCCAGCATTTT. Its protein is CASSFQSNQPQHF.

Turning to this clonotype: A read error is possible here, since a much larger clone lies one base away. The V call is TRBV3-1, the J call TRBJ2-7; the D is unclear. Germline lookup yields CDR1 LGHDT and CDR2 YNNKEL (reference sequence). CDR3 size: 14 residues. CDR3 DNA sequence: TGTGCCAGCAGCCAAGCAGGCTCCAGCTACGAGCTGTACTTC. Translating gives CASSQAGSSYELYF.

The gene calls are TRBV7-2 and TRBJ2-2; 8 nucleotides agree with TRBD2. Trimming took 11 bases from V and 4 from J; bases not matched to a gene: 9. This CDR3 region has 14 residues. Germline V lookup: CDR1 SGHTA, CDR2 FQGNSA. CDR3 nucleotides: TGTGCCCCAGGGAGCGGGAGAGGCACCGGGGAGCTGTTTTTT. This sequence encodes CAPGSGRGTGELFF.

CDR3 sequence reads: CSARPEWRGSTDTQYF. CDR3 nucleotide sequence: TGCAGTGCTAGACCCGAATGGCGGGGCAGCACAGATACGCAGTATTTT. The chain recombines TRBV20-1 with TRBJ2-3; a weak D match, TRBD2 (6 bases). This CDR3 comprises 16 residues. Trimming removed 2 bases from V and 0 bases from J, with 15 bases in between. Germline V gene data show CDR1 as DFQATT and CDR2 as SNEGSKA (reference sequence).

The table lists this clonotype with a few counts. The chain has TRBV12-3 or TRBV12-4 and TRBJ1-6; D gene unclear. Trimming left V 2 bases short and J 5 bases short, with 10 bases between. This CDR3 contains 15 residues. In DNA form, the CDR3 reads TGTGCCAGCAGTTTAAAGGGATCTCATAATTCACCCCTCCACTTT. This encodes CASSLKGSHNSPLHF.

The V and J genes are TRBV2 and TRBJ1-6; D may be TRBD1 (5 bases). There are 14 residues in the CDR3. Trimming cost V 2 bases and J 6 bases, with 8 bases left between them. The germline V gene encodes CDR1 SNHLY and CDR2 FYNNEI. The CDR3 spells CASSERGVNSPLHF. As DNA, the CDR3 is TGTGCCAGCAGTGAAAGGGGCGTTAATTCACCCCTCCACTTT. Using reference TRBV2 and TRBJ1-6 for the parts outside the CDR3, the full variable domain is EPEVTQTPSHQVTQMGQEVILRCVPISNHLYFYWYRQILGQKVEFLVSFYNNEISEKSEIFDDQFSVERPDGSNFTLKIRSTKLEDSAMYFCASSERGVNSPLHFGNGTRLTVT.

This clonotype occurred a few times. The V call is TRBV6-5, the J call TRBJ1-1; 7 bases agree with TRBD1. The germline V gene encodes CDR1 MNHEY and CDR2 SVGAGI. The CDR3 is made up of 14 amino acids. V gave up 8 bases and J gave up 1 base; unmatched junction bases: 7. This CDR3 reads CASEIRQGNTEAFF. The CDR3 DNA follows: TGTGCCAGCGAGATACGACAGGGGAACACTGAAGCTTTCTTT.

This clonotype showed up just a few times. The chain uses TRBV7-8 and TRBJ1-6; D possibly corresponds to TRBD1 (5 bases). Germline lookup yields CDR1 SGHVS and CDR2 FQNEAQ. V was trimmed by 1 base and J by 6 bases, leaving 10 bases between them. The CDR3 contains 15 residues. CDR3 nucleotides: TGTGCCAGCAGCTTAGGGGGGTTACTTAATTCACCCCTCCACTTT. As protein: CASSLGGLLNSPLHF.

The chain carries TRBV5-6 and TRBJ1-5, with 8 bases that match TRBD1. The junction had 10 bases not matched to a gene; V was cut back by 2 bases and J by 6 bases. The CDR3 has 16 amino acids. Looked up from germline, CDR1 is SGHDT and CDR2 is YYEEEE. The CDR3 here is CASSLGGQGRGQPQHF. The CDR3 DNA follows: TGTGCCAGCAGCTTAGGAGGACAGGGTAGGGGTCAGCCCCAGCATTTT.

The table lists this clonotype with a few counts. This CDR3 is CSARSTGELFF. Written as DNA, the CDR3 is TGCAGTGCTAGGAGCACCGGGGAGCTGTTTTTT. The chain has TRBV20-1 and TRBJ2-2; no reliable D call. Germline loops: CDR1 DFQATT, CDR2 SNEGSKA (reference sequence). V was trimmed by 3 bases and J by 4 bases, leaving 3 bases between them. The CDR3 is made up of 11 amino acids.

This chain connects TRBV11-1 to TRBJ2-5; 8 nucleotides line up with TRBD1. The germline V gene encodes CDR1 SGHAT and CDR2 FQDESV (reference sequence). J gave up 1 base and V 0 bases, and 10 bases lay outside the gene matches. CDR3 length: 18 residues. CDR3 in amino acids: CASSLARSAGGLQETQYF. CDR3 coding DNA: TGTGCCAGCAGCTTAGCAAGGTCGGCAGGGGGCCTCCAAGAGACCCAGTACTTC.

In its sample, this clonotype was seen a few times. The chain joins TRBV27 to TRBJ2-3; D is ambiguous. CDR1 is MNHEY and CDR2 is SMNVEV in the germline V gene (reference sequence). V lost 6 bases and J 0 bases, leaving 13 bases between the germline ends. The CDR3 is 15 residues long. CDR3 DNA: TGTGCCAGCAGGCCGTCCCTCACTAGCACAGATACGCAGTATTTT. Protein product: CASRPSLTSTDTQYF.

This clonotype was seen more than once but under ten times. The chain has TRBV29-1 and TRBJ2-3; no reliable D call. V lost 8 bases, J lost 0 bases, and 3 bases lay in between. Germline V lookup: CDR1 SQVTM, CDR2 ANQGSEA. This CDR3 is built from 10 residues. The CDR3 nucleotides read TGCAGCAGTAGCACAGATACGCAGTATTTT. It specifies CSSSTDTQYF.

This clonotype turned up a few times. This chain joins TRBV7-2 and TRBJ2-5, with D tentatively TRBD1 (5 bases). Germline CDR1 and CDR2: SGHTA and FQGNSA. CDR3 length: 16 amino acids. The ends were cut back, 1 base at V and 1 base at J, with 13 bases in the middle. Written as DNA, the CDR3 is TGTGCCAGCAGCTTAGAGCAGGGCAGGGCCCAAGAGACCCAGTACTTC. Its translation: CASSLEQGRAQETQYF.

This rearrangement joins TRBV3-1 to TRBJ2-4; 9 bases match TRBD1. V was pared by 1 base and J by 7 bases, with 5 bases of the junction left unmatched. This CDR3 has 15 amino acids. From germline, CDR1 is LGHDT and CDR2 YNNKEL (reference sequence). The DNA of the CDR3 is TGTGCCAGCAGCCAAGGGGCGGACAGGGGTAACATTCAGTACTTC. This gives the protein CASSQGADRGNIQYF.

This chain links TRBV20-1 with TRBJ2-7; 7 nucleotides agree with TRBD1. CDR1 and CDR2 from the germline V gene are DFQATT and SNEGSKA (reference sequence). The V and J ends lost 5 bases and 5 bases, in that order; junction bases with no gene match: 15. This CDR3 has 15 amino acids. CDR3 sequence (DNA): TGCAGTGCTCCCCAAAGCCTGACAGGGTCTAACGAGCAGTACTTC. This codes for CSAPQSLTGSNEQYF.

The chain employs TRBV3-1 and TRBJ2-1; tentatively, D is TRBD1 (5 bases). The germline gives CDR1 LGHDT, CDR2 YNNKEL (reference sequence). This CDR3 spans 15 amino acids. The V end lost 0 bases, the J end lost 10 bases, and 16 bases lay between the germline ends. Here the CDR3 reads CASSQDPGADQEQFF. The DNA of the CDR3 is TGTGCCAGCAGCCAAGATCCTGGGGCGGACCAAGAGCAGTTCTTC.

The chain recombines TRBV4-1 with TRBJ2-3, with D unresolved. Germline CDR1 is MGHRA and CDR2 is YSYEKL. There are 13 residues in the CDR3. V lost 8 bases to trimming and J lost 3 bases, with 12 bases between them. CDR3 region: CASYGQRTDTQYF. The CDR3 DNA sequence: TGCGCCAGCTACGGCCAGCGAACAGATACGCAGTATTTT.

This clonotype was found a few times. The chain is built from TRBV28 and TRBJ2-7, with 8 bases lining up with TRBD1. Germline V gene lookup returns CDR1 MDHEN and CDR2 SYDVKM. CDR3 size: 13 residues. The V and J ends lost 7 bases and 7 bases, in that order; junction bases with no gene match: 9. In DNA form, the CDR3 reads TGTGCCAGCACGGGACAGGTTTTGAGGGAGCAGTACTTC. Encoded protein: CASTGQVLREQYF.

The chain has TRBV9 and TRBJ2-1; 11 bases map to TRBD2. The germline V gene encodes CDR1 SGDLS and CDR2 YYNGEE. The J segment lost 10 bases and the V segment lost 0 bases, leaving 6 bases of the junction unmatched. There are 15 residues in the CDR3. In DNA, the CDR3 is TGTGCCAGCAGCGTAGTTAGCGGGGGGGCCAAGGAGCAGTTCTTC. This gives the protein CASSVVSGGAKEQFF.

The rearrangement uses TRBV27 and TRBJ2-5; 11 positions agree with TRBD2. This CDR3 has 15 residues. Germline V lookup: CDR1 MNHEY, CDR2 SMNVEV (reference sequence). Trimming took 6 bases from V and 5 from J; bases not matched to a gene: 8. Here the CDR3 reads CASRRLAGGQETQYF. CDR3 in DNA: TGTGCCAGCAGGCGGCTAGCGGGGGGTCAGGAGACCCAGTACTTC.